The clone carrying this T cell receptor (beta chain) occurred a few times. Its antigen remains unknown. After 5'RACE with constant-segment primers, TCR alpha and TCR beta cDNA libraries carrying sample barcodes and UMIs were obtained. Each CDR3 protein gets one entry after TCRdb re-called the 5' RACE reads with MiXCR. The table records 400,000 or so distinct CDR3 sequences, under 25% of them present only once. Germline trimming cut 6 bases from V and 2 bases from J; bases unmatched to any gene: 6. Germline V gene sequence: CDR1 MNHNS, CDR2 SASEGT. The CDR3 extends over 14 amino acids. The sample is drawn from a study of T-cell memory formation after mild COVID-19. Whole-study context: Clusters of TCRs were largely donor specific. Regarding the study as a whole: Clones that got smaller from day 15 to 85 had even CD4/CD8, while clones growing later tipped toward CD4+. Pre-infection memory held some responding clones, suggesting pre-existing cross-reactive T cells responded.

The rearrangement uses TRBV6-1 and TRBJ1-1; 7 bases are shared with TRBD1. Sequenced: PBMCs or a T cell subset sorted from them (not recorded which). This sequence was found in an adult woman who had mild COVID-19 (a few samples of this study predate the infection). Cell type and time point are not known. In DNA form, the CDR3 reads TGTGCCAGCAGGGAGGGACAGTTCAACACTGAAGCTTTCTTT. It yields the protein CASREGQFNTEAFF.